These T cell receptor beta chains were read from a single sample in a study of shared clonotypes between healthy human individuals. Data came from immunoSEQ multiplex PCR; TCRdb stores just in-frame clones and leaves some out. The table lists 2 million to 2.5 million clones, 80% to 95% of them singletons. Sequencing used naive CD4+ T cells from PBMCs. Receptors were obtained from a man younger than 30 in good health. Some clones in this sample may be carry-over from other donors' samples. Each CDR3 is given with its conserved first and last residue. A D gene is named only where the DNA matches it firmly. Size is omitted from some rows. Given values are once, few, many or a class for expanded clones.

V	D	J	size	CDR3	DNA
TRBV10-3	NA	TRBJ2-3	NA	CAISESLNTQYF	TGTGCCATCAGTGAGTCTTTAAATACGCAGTATTTT
TRBV7-2	NA	TRBJ2-5	NA	CASSLATPSEVQYF	TGTGCCAGCAGCCTAGCGACCCCGTCTGAGGTCCAGTACTTC
TRBV7-9	NA	TRBJ1-1	few	CASSLIVGSAEAFF	TGTGCCAGCAGCTTAATTGTGGGGAGTGCTGAAGCTTTCTTT
TRBV5-1	NA	TRBJ1-1	NA	CASSPVSWGNTEAFF	TGCGCCAGCAGCCCCGTATCTTGGGGGAACACTGAAGCTTTCTTT
TRBV6-5	TRBD1	TRBJ2-7	NA	CASSYSITGATTSRYF	TGTGCCAGCAGTTACTCGATAACAGGGGCCACTACGAGTCGGTACTTC
TRBV5-1	TRBD2	TRBJ2-1	NA	CASSPVAGGYNEQFF	TGCGCCAGCAGCCCGGTAGCGGGAGGGTACAATGAGCAGTTCTTC
TRBV9	TRBD1	TRBJ2-2	NA	CASSPRRGDRGWTGELFF	TGTGCCAGCAGCCCACGAAGAGGGGACAGGGGATGGACCGGGGAGCTGTTTTTT
TRBV11-2	NA	TRBJ1-5	NA	CASSLATRQPQHF	TGTGCCAGCAGCTTAGCAACCCGTCAGCCCCAGCATTTT
TRBV28	NA	TRBJ1-6	NA	CASSWTVHSPLHF	TGTGCCAGCAGTTGGACAGTTCATTCACCCCTCCACTTT
TRBV2	NA	TRBJ1-3	NA	CASSAEGYTIYF	TGTGCCAGCAGTGCTGAGGGTTACACCATATATTTT
TRBV9	TRBD1	TRBJ2-1	NA	CASSLVPGQGSEQFF	TGTGCCAGCAGCCTCGTCCCGGGACAGGGATCTGAGCAGTTCTTC
TRBV2	NA	TRBJ1-5	NA	CASSRGRDSNQPQHF	TGTGCCAGCAGTAGAGGTCGGGATAGCAATCAGCCCCAGCATTTT
TRBV2	NA	TRBJ1-1	NA	CASQIQGMNTEAFF	TGTGCCAGCCAGATCCAAGGCATGAACACTGAAGCTTTCTTT
TRBV5-1	NA	TRBJ1-4	NA	CASSNSVENEKLFF	TGCGCCAGCAGTAACAGCGTTGAAAATGAAAAACTGTTTTTT
TRBV28	NA	TRBJ1-5	few	CASSLGGQPQHF	TGTGCCAGCAGTTTGGGGGGTCAGCCCCAGCATTTT
TRBV28	NA	TRBJ2-6	NA	CASSFRGSGANVLTF	TGTGCCAGCAGTTTCCGTGGCTCTGGGGCCAACGTCCTGACTTTC
TRBV20-1	NA	TRBJ2-7	NA	CSATGNYEQYF	TGCAGCGCTACAGGGAACTACGAGCAGTACTTC
TRBV4-2	TRBD2	TRBJ2-1	NA	CASSRVLAGGPSYNEQFF	TGTGCCAGCAGCCGCGTCCTAGCGGGAGGGCCCTCCTACAATGAGCAGTTCTTC
TRBV9	TRBD1	TRBJ2-2	NA	CASSDRDSYTGELFF	TGTGCCAGCAGCGACCGGGACAGCTACACCGGGGAGCTGTTTTTT
TRBV7-2	NA	TRBJ2-1	NA	CASSLELGARNEQFF	TGTGCCAGCAGCTTAGAACTAGGGGCGAGAAATGAGCAGTTCTTC
TRBV18	NA	TRBJ1-1	NA	CASSPTRRDTEAFF	TGTGCCAGCTCACCGACCCGGCGGGACACTGAAGCTTTCTTT
TRBV2	NA	TRBJ1-2	few	CASSVRARSNYGYTF	TGTGCCAGCAGTGTCCGCGCCCGCTCTAACTATGGCTACACCTTC
TRBV5-6	NA	TRBJ2-3	once	CASSWGKIGTDTQYF	TGTGCCAGCAGCTGGGGAAAGATAGGCACAGATACGCAGTATTTT
TRBV27	NA	TRBJ1-5	NA	CASSLNRAGNQPQHF	TGTGCCAGCAGCTTAAACAGGGCGGGCAATCAGCCCCAGCATTTT
TRBV18	NA	TRBJ1-2	NA	CASSPRAGLDYGYTF	TGTGCCAGCTCACCACGGGCAGGGCTGGACTATGGCTACACCTTC
TRBV30	NA	TRBJ2-5	NA	CAWSVRRQETQYF	TGTGCCTGGAGTGTCAGGAGACAAGAGACCCAGTACTTC
TRBV19	NA	TRBJ1-5	NA	CASSPLDSFNQPQHF	TGTGCCAGTAGTCCTCTAGACAGCTTCAATCAGCCCCAGCATTTT
TRBV28	NA	TRBJ2-7	NA	CASTEDGTYEQYF	TGTGCCAGCACCGAGGACGGGACCTACGAGCAGTACTTC